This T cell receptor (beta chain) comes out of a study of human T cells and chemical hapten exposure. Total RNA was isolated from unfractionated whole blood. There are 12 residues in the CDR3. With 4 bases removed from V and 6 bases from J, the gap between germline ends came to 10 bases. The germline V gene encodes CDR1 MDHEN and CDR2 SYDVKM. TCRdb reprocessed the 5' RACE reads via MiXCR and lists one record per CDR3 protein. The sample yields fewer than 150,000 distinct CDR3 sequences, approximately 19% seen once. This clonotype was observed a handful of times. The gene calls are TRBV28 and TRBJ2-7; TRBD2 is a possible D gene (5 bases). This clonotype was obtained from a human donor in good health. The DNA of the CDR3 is TGTGCCAGCAGTTCCCCCGGGATCGAGCAGTACTTC. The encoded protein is CASSSPGIEQYF.